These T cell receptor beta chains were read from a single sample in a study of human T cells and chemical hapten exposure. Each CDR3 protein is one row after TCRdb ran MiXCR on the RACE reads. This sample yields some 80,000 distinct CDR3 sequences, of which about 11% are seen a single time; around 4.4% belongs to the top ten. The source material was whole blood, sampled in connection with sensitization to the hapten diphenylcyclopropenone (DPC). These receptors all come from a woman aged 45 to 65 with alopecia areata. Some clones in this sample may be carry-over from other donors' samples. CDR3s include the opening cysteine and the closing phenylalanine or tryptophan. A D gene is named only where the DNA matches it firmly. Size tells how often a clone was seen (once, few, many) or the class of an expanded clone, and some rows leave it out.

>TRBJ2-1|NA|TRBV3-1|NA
TGTGCCAGCAGCCCCCCCCTACGGCGGGCGTACAATGAGCAGTTCTTC
CASSPPLRRAYNEQFF
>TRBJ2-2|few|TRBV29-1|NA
TGCAGCGTTGGGGATAGAAACACCGGGGAGCTGTTTTTT
CSVGDRNTGELFF
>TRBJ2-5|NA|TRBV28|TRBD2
TGTGCCAGCAGTTTAATGGGGACTAGCGGACGAGAGACCCAGTACTTC
CASSLMGTSGRETQYF
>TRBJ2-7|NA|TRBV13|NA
TGTGCCAGCAGCCTAGCGATTTCCCCCTACGAGCAGTACTTC
CASSLAISPYEQYF
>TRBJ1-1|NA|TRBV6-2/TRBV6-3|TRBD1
TGTGCCAGCAGTTACCAGGGACAGGGGATCACTGAAGCTTTCTTT
CASSYQGQGITEAFF
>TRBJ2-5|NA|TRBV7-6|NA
TGTGCCAGCAGCTCGGCGGGATTCGTTGGGGAGGTGACCCAGTACTTC
CASSSAGFVGEVTQYF
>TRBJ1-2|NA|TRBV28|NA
TGTGCCAGCAAGATAGGGATGGTTAGTGGCTACACCTTC
CASKIGMVSGYTF
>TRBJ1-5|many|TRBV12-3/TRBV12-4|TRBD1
TGTGCCAGCAGCTCCTCCAGGGGGTCAGGAGTAGGTGGCAATCAGCCCCAGCATTTT
CASSSSRGSGVGGNQPQHF
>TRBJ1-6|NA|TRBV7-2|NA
TGTGCCAGCAGCCCCTTCGGGAAGCAGACTAATTCACCCCTCCACTTT
CASSPFGKQTNSPLHF
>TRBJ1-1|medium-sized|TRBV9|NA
TGTGCCAGCAGCGTAGACCCCGACGTGAACACTGAAGCTTTCTTT
CASSVDPDVNTEAFF
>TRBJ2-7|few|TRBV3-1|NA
TGTGCCAGCAGCCAAGGGGTAGCGTTCTACGAGCAGTACTTC
CASSQGVAFYEQYF
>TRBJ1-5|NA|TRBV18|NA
TGTGCCAGCTCACCAAACTATAGCAATCAGCCCCAGCATTTT
CASSPNYSNQPQHF
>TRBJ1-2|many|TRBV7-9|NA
TGTGCCAGCAGCTTAGGGGGTACGTCGGGCTACACCTTC
CASSLGGTSGYTF
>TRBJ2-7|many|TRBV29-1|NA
TGCAGCGTTGAAAGGGGAACCTACGAGCAGTACTTC
CSVERGTYEQYF
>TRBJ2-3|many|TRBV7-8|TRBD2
TGTGCCAGCAGCTTAGTTGAAGTGCCTAGCGGGAGGGCCAGGGATACGCAGTATTTT
CASSLVEVPSGRARDTQYF
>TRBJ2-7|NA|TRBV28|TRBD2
TGTGCCAGCAGGCGACTAGCGGGGGAGTACGAGCAGTACTTC
CASRRLAGEYEQYF
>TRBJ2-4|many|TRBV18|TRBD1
TGTGCCAGCTCACCACCGCTAGGACAGGGGGGAAGGAAAGCCAAAAACATTCAGTACTTC
CASSPPLGQGGRKAKNIQYF
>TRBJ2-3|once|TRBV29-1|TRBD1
TGCAGCGGGAACAGGGGGAGCACAGATACGCAGTATTTT
CSGNRGSTDTQYF
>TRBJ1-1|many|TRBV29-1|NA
TGCAGCGTTGAGCAGAACACTGAAGCTTTCTTT
CSVEQNTEAFF
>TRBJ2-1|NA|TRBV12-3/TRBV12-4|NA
TGTGCCAGCACCTCCCCTCCCCAGGCGAGCTCCTACAATGAGCAGTTCTTC
CASTSPPQASSYNEQFF
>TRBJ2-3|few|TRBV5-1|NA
TGCGCCAGCAGCTCGATCACTAGCACAGATACGCAGTATTTT
CASSSITSTDTQYF
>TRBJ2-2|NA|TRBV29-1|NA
TGCAGCGTCAAGAACACCGGGGAGCTGTTTTTT
CSVKNTGELFF
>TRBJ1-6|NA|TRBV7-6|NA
TGTGCCAGCAGCCTAAACAGGGCCCCTAATTCACCCCTCCACTTT
CASSLNRAPNSPLHF
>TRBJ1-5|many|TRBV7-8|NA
TGTGCCAGCAGCTTATCCGGGGAGGGGAGGTATAGCAATCAGCCCCAGCATTTT
CASSLSGEGRYSNQPQHF
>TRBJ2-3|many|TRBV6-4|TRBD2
TGTGCCAGCAGTGAAGCGGGAGGGGCTGATACGCAGTATTTT
CASSEAGGADTQYF
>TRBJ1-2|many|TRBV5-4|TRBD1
TGTGCCAGCAGCCGGCAGGAAGCAGGGGGCAGTGGCTACACCTTC
CASSRQEAGGSGYTF
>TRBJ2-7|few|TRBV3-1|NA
TGTGCCAGCAGCCAAGTTTCAGGGGAGCAGTACTTC
CASSQVSGEQYF
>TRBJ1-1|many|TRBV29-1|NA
TGCAGCGTTGAAAGGGGACCGGGCAGGCACACTGAAGCTTTCTTT
CSVERGPGRHTEAFF
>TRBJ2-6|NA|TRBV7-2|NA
TGTGCCAGCAGCTTAGGGGGCGCTGGGGCCAACGTCCTGACTTTC
CASSLGGAGANVLTF
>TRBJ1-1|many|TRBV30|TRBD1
TGTGCCTGCTACAGGGGCACTGAAGCTTTCTTT
CACYRGTEAFF
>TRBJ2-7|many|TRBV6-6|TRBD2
TGTGCCAGCGCCGACACTAGCGGGAGGAGGGACGAGCAGTACTTC
CASADTSGRRDEQYF
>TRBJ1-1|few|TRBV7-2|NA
TGTGCCAGCAGCTTATGGATGAACACTGAAGCTTTCTTT
CASSLWMNTEAFF
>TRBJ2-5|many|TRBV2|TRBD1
TGTGCCAGCCAGGGACAGGGGAGCCAAGAGACCCAGTACTTC
CASQGQGSQETQYF
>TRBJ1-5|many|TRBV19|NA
TGTGCCAGTAGTACACCGGGACCTGGCAATCAGCCCCAGCATTTT
CASSTPGPGNQPQHF
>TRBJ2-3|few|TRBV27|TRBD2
TGTGCCAGCAGTCCCTTAGCGGGAGGCACAGATACGCAGTATTTT
CASSPLAGGTDTQYF
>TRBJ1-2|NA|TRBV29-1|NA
TGCAGCGTTGAAGATCACGGCGAAGGGGTGTCTAACTATGGCTACACCTTC
CSVEDHGEGVSNYGYTF
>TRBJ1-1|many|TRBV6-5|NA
TGTGCCAGCCGCATGAACACTGAAGCTTTCTTT
CASRMNTEAFF
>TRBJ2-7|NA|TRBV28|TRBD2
TGTGCCAGCAGTTTTGGAGCGGGAGTTGCCGAGCAGTACTTC
CASSFGAGVAEQYF
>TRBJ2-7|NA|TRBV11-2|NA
TGTGCCAGCACCGAGGGAGGCGCTATTAGATGGTTAAGCCCCTACGAGCAGTACTTC
CASTEGGAIRWLSPYEQYF
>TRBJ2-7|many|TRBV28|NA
TGTGCCAGCAGTTTATCCACCGGGGCGAACTACGAGCAGTACTTC
CASSLSTGANYEQYF
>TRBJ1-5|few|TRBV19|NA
TGTGCCAGTAGTATACCCTTGGCCCGAGGCAATCAGCCCCAGCATTTT
CASSIPLARGNQPQHF
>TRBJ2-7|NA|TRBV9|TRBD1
TGTGCCAGCAGCCCACGACAGGGGTGGGGCTCCTACGAGCAGTACTTC
CASSPRQGWGSYEQYF
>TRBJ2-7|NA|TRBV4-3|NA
TGCGCCAGCAGCCAAGATCGGTCAGTCGCCTACGAGCAGTACTTC
CASSQDRSVAYEQYF
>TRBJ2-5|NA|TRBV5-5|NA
TGTGCCAGCAGCTTGGGGAGCGGAAGAGAGACCCAGTACTTC
CASSLGSGRETQYF
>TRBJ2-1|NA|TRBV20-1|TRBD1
TGCAGTGCTAGAGTAAATACGGACAGGTACAATGAGCAGTTCTTC
CSARVNTDRYNEQFF
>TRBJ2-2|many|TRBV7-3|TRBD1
TGTGCCAGCAGCTTGGGGGACAGGGGAAGCGCCGGGGAGCTGTTTTTT
CASSLGDRGSAGELFF
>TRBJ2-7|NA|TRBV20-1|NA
TGCAGTGCTAGAGTAGAAACAGCTTACGAGCAGTACTTC
CSARVETAYEQYF